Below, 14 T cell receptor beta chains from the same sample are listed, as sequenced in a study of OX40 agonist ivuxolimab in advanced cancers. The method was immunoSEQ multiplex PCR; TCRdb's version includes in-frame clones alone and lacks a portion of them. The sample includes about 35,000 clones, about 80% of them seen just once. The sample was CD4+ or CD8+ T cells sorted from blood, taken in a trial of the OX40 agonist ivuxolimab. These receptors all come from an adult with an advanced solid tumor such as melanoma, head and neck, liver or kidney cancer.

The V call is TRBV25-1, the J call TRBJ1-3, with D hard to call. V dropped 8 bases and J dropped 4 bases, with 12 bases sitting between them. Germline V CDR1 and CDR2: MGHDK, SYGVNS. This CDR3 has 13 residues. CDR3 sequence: CASALRGGNTIYF. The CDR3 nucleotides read TGTGCCAGCGCTCTTAGAGGGGGAAACACCATATATTTT.

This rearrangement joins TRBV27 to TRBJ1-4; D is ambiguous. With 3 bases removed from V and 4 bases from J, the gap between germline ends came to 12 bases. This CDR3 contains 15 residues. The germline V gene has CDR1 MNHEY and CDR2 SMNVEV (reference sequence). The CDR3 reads CASSFNLRINEKLFF. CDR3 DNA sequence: TGTGCCAGCAGTTTTAATCTACGGATTAATGAAAAACTGTTTTTT.

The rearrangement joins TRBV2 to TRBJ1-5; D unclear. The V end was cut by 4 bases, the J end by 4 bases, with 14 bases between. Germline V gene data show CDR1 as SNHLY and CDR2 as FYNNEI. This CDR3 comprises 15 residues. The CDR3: CASSVDTRSNQPQHF. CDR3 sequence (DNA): TGTGCCAGCAGTGTGGATACCAGAAGTAATCAGCCCCAGCATTTT.

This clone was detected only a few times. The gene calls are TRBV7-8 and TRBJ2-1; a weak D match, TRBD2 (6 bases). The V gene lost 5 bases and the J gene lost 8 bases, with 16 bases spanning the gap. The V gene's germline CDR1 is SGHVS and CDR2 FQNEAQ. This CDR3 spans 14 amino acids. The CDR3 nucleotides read TGTGCCAGCAGCCCCCCCTGGGGGGTTTATGAGCAGTTCTTC. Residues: CASSPPWGVYEQFF.

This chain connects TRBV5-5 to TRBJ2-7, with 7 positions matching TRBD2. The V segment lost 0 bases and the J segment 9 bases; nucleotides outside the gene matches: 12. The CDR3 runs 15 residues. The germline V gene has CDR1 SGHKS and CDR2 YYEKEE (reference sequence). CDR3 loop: CASSLAGGGENGQYF. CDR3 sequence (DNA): TGTGCCAGCAGCTTGGCCGGGGGAGGGGAAAACGGGCAGTACTTC. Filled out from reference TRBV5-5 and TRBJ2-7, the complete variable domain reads DAGVTQSPTHLIKTRGQQVTLRCSPISGHKSVSWYQQVLGQGPQFIFQYYEKEERGRGNFPDRFSARQFPNYSSELNVNALLLGDSALYLCASSLAGGGENGQYFGPGTRLTVT.

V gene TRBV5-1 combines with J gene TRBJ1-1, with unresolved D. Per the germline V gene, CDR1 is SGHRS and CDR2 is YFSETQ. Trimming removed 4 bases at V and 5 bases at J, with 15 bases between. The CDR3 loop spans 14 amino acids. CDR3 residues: CASSLGYTSTEAFF. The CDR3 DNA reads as TGCGCCAGCAGCCTTGGATATACGTCGACTGAAGCTTTCTTT.

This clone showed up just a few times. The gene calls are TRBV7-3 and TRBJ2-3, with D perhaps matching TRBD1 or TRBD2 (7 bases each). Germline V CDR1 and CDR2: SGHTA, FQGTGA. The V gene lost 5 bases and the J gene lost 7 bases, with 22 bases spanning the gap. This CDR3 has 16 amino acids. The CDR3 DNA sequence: TGTGCCAGCAGCCCCGAATTTCCAGGGGGGGAAAATACGCAGTATTTT. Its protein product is CASSPEFPGGENTQYF.

CDR3 region: CASSPGRDGYTF. In DNA, the CDR3 is TGTGCCAGCTCACCAGGCAGGGATGGCTACACCTTC. The chain combines TRBV18 with TRBJ1-2; D is perhaps TRBD1 (5 bases). The CDR3 is 12 residues long. V gave up 2 bases and J gave up 6 bases, with 7 bases separating them. Germline V gene data show CDR1 as KGHSH and CDR2 as LQKENI.

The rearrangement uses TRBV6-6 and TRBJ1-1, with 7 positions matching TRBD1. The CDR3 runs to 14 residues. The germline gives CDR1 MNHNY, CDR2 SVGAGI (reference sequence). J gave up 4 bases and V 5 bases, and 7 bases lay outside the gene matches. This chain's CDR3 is CASSTQQGSTEAFF. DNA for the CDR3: TGTGCCAGCAGTACTCAACAGGGGAGCACTGAAGCTTTCTTT.

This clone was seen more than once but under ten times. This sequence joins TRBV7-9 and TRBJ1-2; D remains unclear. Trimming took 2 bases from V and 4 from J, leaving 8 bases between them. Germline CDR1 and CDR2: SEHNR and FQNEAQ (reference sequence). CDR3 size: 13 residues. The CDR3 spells CASSLSAFYGYTF. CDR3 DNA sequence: TGTGCCAGCAGCTTATCGGCTTTCTATGGCTACACCTTC.

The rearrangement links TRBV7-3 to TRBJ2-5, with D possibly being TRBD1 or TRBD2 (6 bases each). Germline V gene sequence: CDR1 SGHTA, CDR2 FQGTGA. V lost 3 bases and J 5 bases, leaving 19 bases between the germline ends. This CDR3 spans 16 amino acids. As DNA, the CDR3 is TGTGCCAGCAGCTTCGGTAACGGGGGCCTAGGGGAGACCCAGTACTTC. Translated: CASSFGNGGLGETQYF.

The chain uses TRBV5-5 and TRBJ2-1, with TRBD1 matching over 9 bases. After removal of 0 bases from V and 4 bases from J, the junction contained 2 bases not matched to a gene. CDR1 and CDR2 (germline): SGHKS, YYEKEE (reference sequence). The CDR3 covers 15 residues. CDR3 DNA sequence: TGTGCCAGCAGCTTGGTCGGACAGGGGTACAATGAGCAGTTCTTC. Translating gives CASSLVGQGYNEQFF.

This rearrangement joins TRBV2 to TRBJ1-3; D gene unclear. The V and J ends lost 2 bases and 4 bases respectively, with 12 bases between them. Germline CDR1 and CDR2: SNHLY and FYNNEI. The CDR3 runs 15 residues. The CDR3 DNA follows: TGTGCCAGCAGTGAAAGGGCGGTAGGAGGAAACACCATATATTTT. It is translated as CASSERAVGGNTIYF.

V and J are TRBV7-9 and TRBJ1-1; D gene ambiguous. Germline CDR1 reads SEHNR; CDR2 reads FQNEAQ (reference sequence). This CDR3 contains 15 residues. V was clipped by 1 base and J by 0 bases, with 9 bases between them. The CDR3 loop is CASSLGERMNTEAFF. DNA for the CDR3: TGTGCCAGCAGCTTAGGGGAGCGAATGAACACTGAAGCTTTCTTT. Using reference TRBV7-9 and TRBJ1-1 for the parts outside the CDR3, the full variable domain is DTGVSQNPRHKITKRGQNVTFRCDPISEHNRLYWYRQTLGQGPEFLTYFQNEAQLEKSRLLSDRFSAERPKGSFSTLEIQRTEQGDSAMYLCASSLGERMNTEAFFGQGTRLTVV.